This T cell receptor beta chain is drawn from a study of blood T cells in healthy people across ages. Primers used in a second PCR of roughly 6 to 11 cycles were a sample-barcoded 5' primer and a J-beta primer mix. One entry per CDR3 protein, called by TCRdb with MiXCR from the 5' RACE reads. The profile shows 1.5 million to 2 million distinct CDR3 sequences, about 32% of them singletons. Losses at the gene ends were 6 bases for V and 4 bases for J; bases not matched to a gene: 6. The germline CDR1 and CDR2 sequences are SGHRS and YFSETQ. There are 15 residues in the CDR3. Staff drew ten milliliters of peripheral blood from each donor. This clonotype was seen at least ten times. The antigen remains undetermined. Whole-study findings and limits: Long-lived donors exceeded aged donors in naive CD4+ cells and diversity.

Specimen: blood. The J gene is TRBJ2-1, the V gene TRBV5-1; 11 bases agree with TRBD2. The sequence was collected from a woman aged 25-40 years in good health. The CDR3 protein is CASKRLAGQYNEQFF. CDR3 bases: TGCGCCAGCAAACGACTAGCGGGGCAATACAATGAGCAGTTCTTC.